This TCR beta chain was identified in a study of blood T cell repertoires in COVID-19. One Seattle source followed patients from active infection through their disease course. Profiled with immunoSEQ multiplex PCR; TCRdb holds only in-frame clones, not every one. The sample consists of 350,000 to 450,000 clones, around nine tenths of them appearing once. The V gene's germline CDR1 is MNHNY and CDR2 SVGAGI (reference sequence). The germline V and J ends were trimmed by 5 bases and 9 bases, with 17 bases remaining between them. The CDR3 sequence is 14 residues long. The V gene is TRBV6-6, the J gene TRBJ2-1; TRBD2 might be the D (6 bases). What was sequenced was peripheral blood. The TCR originated in a woman in her thirties or forties with COVID-19, enrolled during active disease. The CDR3 sequence is CASSATGVGPEQFF. The CDR3 region has the DNA TGTGCCAGCAGTGCCACGGGAGTAGGCCCTGAGCAGTTCTTC.